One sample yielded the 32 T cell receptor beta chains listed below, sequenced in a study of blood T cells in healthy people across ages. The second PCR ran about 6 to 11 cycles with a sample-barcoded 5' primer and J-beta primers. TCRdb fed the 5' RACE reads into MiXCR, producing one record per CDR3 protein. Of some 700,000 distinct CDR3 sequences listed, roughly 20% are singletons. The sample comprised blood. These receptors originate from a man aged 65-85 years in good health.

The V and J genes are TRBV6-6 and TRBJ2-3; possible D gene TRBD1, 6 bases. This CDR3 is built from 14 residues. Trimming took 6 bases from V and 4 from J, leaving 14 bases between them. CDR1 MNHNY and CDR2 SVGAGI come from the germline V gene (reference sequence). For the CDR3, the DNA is TGTGCCAGCAGGACTACAGGGTACCCAGATACGCAGTATTTT. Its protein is CASRTTGYPDTQYF.

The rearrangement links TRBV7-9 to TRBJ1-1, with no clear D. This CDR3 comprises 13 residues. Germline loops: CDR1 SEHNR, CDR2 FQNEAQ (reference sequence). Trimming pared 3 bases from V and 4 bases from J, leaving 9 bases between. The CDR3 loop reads CASSFTGSTEAFF. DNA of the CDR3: TGTGCCAGCAGCTTTACGGGGAGCACTGAAGCTTTCTTT. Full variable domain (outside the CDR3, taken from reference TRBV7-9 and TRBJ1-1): DTGVSQNPRHKITKRGQNVTFRCDPISEHNRLYWYRQTLGQGPEFLTYFQNEAQLEKSRLLSDRFSAERPKGSFSTLEIQRTEQGDSAMYLCASSFTGSTEAFFGQGTRLTVV.

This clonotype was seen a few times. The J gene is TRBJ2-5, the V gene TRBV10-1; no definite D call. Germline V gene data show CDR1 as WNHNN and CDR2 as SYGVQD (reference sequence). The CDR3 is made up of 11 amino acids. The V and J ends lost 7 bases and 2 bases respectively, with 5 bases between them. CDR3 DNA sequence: TGCGCCAGCAATCGGCAAGAGACCCAGTACTTC. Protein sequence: CASNRQETQYF.

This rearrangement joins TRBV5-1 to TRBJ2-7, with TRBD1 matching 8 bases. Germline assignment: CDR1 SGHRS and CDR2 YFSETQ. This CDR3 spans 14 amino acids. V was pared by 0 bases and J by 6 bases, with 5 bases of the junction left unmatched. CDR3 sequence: CASSLVQGASEQYF. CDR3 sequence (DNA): TGCGCCAGCAGCTTGGTTCAGGGGGCGAGCGAGCAGTACTTC.

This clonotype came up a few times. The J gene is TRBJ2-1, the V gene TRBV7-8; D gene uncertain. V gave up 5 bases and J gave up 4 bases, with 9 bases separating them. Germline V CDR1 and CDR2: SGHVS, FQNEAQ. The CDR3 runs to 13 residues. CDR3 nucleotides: TGTGCCAGCAGCGGACGACCGTACAATGAGCAGTTCTTC. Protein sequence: CASSGRPYNEQFF.

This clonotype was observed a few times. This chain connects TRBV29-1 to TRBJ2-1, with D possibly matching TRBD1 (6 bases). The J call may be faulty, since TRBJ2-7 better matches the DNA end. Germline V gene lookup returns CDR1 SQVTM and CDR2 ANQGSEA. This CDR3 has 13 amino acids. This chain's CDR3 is CSVRDTESYEQYF. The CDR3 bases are TGCAGCGTCCGGGACACCGAATCCTACGAGCAGTACTTC.

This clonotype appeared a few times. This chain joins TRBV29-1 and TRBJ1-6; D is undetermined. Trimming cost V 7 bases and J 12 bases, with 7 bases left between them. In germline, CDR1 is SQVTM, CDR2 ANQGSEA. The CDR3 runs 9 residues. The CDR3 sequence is CSAAIPLHF. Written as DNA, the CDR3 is TGCAGCGCTGCCATACCCCTCCACTTT.

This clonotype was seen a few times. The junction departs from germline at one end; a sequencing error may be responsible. The CDR3 here is CASKGQGVRNTVYF. CDR3 DNA: TGTGCCAGCAAAGGACAGGGTGTCAGAAACACCGTATATTTT. V and J are TRBV27 and TRBJ1-3; 8 bases map to TRBD1. The length of the CDR3 is 14 residues. Germline V CDR1 and CDR2: MNHEY, SMNVEV (reference sequence).

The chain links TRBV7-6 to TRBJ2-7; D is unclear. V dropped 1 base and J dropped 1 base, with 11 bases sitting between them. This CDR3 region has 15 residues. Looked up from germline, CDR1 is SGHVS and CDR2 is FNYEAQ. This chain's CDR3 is CASSLGIGLSYEQYV. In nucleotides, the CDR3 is TGTGCCAGCAGCTTAGGTATCGGCTTATCCTACGAGCAGTACGTC.

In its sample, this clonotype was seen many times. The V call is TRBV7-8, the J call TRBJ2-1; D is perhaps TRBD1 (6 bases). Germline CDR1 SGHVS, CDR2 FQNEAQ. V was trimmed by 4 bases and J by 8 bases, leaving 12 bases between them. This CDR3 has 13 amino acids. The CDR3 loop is CASSSQGYDEQFF. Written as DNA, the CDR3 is TGTGCCAGCAGCTCACAGGGATATGATGAGCAGTTCTTC.

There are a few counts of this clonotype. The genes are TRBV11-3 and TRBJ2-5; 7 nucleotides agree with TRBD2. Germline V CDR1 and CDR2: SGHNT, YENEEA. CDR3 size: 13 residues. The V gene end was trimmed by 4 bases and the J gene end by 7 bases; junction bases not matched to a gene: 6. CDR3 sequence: CASSSAGRVTQYF. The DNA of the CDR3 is TGTGCCAGCAGCTCGGCAGGGAGGGTGACCCAGTACTTC.

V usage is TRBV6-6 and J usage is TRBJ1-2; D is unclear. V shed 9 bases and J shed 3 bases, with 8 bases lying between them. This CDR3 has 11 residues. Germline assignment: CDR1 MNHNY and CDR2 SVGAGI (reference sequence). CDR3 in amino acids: CASRTYYGYTF. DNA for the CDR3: TGTGCCAGTCGGACTTACTATGGCTACACCTTC.

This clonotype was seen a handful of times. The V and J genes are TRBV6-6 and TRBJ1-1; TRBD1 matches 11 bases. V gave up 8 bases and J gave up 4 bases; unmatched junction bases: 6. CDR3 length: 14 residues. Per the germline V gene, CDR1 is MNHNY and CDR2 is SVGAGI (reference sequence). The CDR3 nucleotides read TGTGCCAGCCTAACCGGGACAGGGGGCACTGAAGCTTTCTTT. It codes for CASLTGTGGTEAFF.

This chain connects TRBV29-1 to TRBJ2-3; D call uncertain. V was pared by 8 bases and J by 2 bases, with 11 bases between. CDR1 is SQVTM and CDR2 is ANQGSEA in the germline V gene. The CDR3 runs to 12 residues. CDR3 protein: CSHTPSTDTQYF. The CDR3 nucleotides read TGCAGCCACACACCGTCCACAGATACGCAGTATTTT.

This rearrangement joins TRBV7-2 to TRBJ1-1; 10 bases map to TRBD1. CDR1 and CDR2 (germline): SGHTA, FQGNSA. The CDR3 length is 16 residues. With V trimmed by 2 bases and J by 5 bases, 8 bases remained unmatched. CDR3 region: CASSLPPGQGRTEAFF. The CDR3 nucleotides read TGTGCCAGCAGCTTACCACCGGGACAGGGGCGAACTGAAGCTTTCTTT.

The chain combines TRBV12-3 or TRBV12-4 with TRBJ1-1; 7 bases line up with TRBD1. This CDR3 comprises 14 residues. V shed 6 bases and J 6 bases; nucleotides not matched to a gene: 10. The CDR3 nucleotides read TGTGCCAGCAGCCAAACAGGGGCTGTTGCTGAAGCTTTCTTT. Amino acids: CASSQTGAVAEAFF.

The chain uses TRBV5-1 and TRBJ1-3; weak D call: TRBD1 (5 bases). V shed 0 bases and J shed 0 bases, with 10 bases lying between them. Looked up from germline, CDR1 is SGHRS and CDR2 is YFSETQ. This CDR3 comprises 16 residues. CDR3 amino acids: CASSLGQGNSGNTIYF. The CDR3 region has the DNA TGCGCCAGCAGCTTGGGGCAGGGAAACTCTGGAAACACCATATATTTT.

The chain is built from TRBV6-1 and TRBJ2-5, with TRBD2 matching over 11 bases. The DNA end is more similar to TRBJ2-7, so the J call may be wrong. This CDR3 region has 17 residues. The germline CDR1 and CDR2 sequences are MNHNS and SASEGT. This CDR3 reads CASTQRVAGGPWYEQYV. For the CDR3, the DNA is TGTGCCAGCACGCAGAGGGTAGCGGGAGGGCCTTGGTACGAGCAGTACGTC.

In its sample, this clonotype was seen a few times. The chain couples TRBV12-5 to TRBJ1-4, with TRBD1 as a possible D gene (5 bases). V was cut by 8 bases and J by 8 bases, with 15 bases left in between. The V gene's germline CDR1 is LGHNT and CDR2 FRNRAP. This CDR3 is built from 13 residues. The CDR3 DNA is TGTGCTAGTAAGCATCACGAGGGGGAAAAACTGTTTTTT. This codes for CASKHHEGEKLFF.

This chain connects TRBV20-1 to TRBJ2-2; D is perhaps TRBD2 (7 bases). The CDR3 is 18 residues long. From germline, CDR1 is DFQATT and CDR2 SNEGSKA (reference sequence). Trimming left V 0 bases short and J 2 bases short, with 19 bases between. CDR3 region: CSARDPLGGGGNTGELFF. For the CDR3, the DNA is TGCAGTGCTAGAGATCCCCTTGGGGGCGGGGGAAACACCGGGGAGCTGTTTTTT.

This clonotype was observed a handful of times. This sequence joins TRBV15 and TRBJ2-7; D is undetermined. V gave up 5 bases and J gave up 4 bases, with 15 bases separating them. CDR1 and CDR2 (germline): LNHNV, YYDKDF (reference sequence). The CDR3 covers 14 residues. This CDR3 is CATSDLREPYEQYF. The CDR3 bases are TGTGCCACCAGCGATTTAAGGGAACCTTACGAGCAGTACTTC.

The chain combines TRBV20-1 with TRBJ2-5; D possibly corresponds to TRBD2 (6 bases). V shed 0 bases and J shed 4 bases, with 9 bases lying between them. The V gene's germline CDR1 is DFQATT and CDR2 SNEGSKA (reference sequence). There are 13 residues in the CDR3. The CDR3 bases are TGCAGTGCTAGAGAACTAGCCCGAGAGACCCAGTACTTC. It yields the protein CSARELARETQYF.

CDR3 nucleotide sequence: TGTGCCAGCAGTTTACGAGGGAGTTGGCGGCTGTTTTTT. Translating it yields CASSLRGSWRLFF. The V gene is TRBV28, the J gene TRBJ1-4, with D uncertain. Germline V gene data show CDR1 as MDHEN and CDR2 as SYDVKM. CDR3 length: 13 amino acids. Trimming removed 2 bases from V and 14 bases from J, with 15 bases in between.

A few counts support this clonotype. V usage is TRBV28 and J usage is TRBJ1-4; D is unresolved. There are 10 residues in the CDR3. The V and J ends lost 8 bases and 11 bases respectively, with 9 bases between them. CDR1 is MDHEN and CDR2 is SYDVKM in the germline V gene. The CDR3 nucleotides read TGTGCCAGCGGGAGTTCTAAACTGTTTTTT. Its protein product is CASGSSKLFF.

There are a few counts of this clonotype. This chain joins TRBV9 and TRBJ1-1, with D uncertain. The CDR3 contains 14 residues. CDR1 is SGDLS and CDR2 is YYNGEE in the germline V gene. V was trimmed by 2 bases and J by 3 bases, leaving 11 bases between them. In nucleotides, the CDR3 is TGTGCCAGCAGCGTTTTATCCGAATACACTGAAGCTTTCTTT. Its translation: CASSVLSEYTEAFF.

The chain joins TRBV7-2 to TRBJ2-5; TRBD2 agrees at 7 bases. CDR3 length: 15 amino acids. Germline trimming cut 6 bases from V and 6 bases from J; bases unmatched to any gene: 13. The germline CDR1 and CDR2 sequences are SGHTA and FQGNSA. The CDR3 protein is CASSPAVGEGKTQYF. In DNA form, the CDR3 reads TGTGCCAGCAGTCCTGCAGTGGGGGAGGGAAAGACCCAGTACTTC.

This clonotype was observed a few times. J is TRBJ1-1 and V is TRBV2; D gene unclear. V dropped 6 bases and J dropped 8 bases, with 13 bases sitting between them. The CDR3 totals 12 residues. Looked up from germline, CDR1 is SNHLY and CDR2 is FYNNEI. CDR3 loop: CASRLLGVEAFF. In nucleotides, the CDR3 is TGTGCCAGCAGACTCCTTGGGGTCGAAGCTTTCTTT.

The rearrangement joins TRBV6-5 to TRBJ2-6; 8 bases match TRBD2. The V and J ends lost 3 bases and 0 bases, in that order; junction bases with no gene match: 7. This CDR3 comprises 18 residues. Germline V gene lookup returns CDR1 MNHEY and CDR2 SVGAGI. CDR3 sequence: CASSYSGGPLSGANVLTF. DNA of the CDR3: TGTGCCAGCAGTTATTCGGGGGGGCCCCTCTCTGGGGCCAACGTCCTGACTTTC.

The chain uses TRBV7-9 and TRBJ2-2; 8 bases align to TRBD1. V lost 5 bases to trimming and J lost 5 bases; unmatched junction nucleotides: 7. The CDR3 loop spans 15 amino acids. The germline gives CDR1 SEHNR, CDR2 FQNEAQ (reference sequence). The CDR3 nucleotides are TGTGCCAGCAGCAACAGACAGGGGAGAACCGGGGAGCTGTTTTTT. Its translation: CASSNRQGRTGELFF.

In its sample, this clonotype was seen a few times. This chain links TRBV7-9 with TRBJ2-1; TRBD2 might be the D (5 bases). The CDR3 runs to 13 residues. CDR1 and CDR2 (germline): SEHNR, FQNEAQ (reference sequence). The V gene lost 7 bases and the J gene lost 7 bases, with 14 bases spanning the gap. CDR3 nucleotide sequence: TGTGCCAGCACCGGGAATAGCGCAAATGAGCAGTTCTTC. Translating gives CASTGNSANEQFF.

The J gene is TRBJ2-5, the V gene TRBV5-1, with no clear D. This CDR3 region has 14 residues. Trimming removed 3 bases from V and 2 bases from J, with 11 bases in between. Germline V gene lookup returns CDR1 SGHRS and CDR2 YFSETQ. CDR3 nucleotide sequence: TGCGCCAGCAGCTCCAGTACGAAACAAGAGACCCAGTACTTC. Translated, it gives CASSSSTKQETQYF.

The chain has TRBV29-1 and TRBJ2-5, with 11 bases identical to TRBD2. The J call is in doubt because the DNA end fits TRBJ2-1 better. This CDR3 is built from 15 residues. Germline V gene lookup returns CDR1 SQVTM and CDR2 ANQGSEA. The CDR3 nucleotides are TGCAGCGTCCCTAGCGGGAGGCCTCATTGGGATGAGCAGTTCTTC. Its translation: CSVPSGRPHWDEQFF.